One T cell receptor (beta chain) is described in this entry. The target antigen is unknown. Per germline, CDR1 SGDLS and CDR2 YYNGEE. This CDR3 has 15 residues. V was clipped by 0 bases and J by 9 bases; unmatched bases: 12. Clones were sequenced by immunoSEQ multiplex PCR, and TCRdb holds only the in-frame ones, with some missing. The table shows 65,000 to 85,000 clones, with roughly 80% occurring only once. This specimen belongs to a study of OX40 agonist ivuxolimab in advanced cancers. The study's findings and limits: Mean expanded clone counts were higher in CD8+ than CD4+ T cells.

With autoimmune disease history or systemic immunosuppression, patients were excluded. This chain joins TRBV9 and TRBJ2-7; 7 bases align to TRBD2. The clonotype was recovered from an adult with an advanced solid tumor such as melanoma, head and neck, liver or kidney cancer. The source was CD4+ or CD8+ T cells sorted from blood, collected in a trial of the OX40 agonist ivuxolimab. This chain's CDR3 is CASSVGGAEREGQYF. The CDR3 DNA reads TGTGCCAGCAGCGTAGGGGGTGCAGAGCGGGAAGGGCAGTACTTC.